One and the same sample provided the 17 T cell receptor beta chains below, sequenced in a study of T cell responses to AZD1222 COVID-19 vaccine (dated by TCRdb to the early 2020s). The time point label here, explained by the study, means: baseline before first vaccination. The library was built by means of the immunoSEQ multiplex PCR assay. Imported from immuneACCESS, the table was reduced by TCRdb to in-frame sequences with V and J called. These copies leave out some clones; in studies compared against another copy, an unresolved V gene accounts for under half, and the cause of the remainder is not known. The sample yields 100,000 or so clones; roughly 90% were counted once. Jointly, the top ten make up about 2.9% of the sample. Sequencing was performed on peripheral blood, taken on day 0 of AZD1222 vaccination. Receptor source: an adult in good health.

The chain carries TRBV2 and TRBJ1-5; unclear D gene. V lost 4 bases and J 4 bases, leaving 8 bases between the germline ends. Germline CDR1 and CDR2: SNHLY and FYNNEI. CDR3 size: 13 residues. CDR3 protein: CASSVERNQPQHF. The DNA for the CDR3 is TGTGCCAGCAGTGTAGAGCGAAATCAGCCCCAGCATTTT.

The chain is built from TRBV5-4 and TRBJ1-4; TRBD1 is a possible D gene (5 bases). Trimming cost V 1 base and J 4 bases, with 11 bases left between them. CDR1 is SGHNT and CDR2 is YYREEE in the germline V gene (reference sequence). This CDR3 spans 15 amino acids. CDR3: CASSLSGTNNEKLFF. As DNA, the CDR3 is TGTGCCAGCAGCTTGTCAGGGACGAATAATGAAAAACTGTTTTTT. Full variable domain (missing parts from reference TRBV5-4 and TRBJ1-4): ETGVTQSPTHLIKTRGQQVTLRCSSQSGHNTVSWYQQALGQGPQFIFQYYREEENGRGNFPPRFSGLQFPNYSSELNVNALELDDSALYLCASSLSGTNNEKLFFGSGTQLSVL.

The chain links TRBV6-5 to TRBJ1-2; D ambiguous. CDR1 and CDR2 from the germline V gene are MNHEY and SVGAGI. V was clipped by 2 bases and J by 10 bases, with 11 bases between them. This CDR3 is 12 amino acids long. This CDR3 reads CASSYDEWSYTF. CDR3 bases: TGTGCCAGCAGTTACGACGAGTGGTCCTACACCTTC.

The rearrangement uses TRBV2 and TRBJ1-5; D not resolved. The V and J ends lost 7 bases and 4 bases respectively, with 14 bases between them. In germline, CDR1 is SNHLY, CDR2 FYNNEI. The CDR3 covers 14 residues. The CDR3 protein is CASMVEAENQPQHF. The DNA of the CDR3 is TGTGCCAGCATGGTGGAGGCGGAAAATCAGCCCCAGCATTTT.

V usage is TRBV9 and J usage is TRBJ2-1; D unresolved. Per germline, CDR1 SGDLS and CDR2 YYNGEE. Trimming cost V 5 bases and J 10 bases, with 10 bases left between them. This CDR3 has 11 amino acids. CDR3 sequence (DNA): TGTGCCAGCAGTCATAGAGAGGAGCAGTTCTTC. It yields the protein CASSHREEQFF.

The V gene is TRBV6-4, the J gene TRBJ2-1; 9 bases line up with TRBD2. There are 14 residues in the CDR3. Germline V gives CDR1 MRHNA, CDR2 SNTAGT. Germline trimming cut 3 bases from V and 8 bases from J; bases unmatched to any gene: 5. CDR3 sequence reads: CASSEISGSDEQFF. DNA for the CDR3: TGTGCCAGCAGTGAAATTAGCGGGAGCGATGAGCAGTTCTTC.

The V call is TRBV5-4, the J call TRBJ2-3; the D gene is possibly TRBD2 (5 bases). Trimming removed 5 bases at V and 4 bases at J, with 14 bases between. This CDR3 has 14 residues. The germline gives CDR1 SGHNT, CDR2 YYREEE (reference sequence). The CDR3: CASRADWRSDTQYF. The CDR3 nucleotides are TGTGCCAGCAGGGCGGACTGGAGATCAGATACGCAGTATTTT. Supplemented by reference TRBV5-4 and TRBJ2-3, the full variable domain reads ETGVTQSPTHLIKTRGQQVTLRCSSQSGHNTVSWYQQALGQGPQFIFQYYREEENGRGNFPPRFSGLQFPNYSSELNVNALELDDSALYLCASRADWRSDTQYFGPGTRLTVL.

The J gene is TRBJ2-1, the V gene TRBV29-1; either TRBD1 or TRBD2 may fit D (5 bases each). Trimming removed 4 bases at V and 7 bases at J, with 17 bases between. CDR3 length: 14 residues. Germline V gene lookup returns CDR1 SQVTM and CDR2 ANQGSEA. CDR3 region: CSVGDLAGLNEQFF. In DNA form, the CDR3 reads TGCAGCGTTGGGGACCTTGCAGGCCTTAATGAGCAGTTCTTC.

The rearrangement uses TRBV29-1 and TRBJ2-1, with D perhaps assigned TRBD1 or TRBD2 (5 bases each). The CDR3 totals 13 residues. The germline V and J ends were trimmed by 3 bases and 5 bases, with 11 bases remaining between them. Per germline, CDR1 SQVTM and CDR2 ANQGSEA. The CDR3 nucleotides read TGCAGCGTTGAGCCGGGACGGAACAATGAGCAGTTCTTC. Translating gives CSVEPGRNNEQFF.

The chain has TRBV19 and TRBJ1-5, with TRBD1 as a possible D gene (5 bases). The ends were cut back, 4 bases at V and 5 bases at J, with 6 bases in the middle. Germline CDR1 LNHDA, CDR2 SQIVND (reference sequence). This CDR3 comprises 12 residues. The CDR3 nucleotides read TGTGCCAGTAGTAAACAGGATCAGCCCCAGCATTTT. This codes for CASSKQDQPQHF.

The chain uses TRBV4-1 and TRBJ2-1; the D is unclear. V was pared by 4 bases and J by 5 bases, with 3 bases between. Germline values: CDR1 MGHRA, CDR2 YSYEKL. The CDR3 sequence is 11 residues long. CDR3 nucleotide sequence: TGCGCCAGCAGCCCTGACAATGAGCAGTTCTTC. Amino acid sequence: CASSPDNEQFF.

The DNA of the CDR3 is TGTGCCAGCAGTTACTCGTTGCCGGCGGGGGCCAACGTCCTGACTTTC. It specifies CASSYSLPAGANVLTF. V is TRBV6-6 and J is TRBJ2-6; no reliable D call. Between the trimmed V and J ends, which lost 0 bases and 4 bases, there was a span of 10 bases. This CDR3 is 16 amino acids long. Germline-derived CDR1 and CDR2 are MNHNY and SVGAGI (reference sequence).

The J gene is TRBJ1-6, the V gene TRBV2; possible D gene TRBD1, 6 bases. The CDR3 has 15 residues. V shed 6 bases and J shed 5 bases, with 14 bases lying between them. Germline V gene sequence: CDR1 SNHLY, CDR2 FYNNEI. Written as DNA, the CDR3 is TGTGCCAGCAGGCCCCGGGACACCAATAATTCACCCCTCCACTTT. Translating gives CASRPRDTNNSPLHF. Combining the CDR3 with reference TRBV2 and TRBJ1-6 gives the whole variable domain EPEVTQTPSHQVTQMGQEVILRCVPISNHLYFYWYRQILGQKVEFLVSFYNNEISEKSEIFDDQFSVERPDGSNFTLKIRSTKLEDSAMYFCASRPRDTNNSPLHFGNGTRLTVT.

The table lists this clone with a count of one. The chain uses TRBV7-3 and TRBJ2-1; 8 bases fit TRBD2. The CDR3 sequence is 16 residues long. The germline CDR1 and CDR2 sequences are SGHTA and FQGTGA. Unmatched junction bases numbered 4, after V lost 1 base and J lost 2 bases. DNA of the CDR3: TGTGCCAGCAGCTTAAATGCGGGAGGCCCCTACAATGAGCAGTTCTTC. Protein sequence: CASSLNAGGPYNEQFF. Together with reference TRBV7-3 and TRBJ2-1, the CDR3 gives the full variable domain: GAGVSQTPSNKVTEKGKYVELRCDPISGHTALYWYRQSLGQGPEFLIYFQGTGAADDSGLPNDRFFAVRPEGSVSTLKIQRTERGDSAVYLCASSLNAGGPYNEQFFGPGTRLTVL.

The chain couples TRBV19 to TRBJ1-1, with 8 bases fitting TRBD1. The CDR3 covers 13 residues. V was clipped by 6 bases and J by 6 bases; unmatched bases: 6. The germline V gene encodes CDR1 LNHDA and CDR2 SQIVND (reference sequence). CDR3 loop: CASRQGVDSEAFF. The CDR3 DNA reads TGTGCCAGTAGACAGGGGGTGGATTCTGAAGCTTTCTTT. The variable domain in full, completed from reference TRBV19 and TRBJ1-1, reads DGGITQSPKYLFRKEGQNVTLSCEQNLNHDAMYWYRQDPGQGLRLIYYSQIVNDFQKGDIAEGYSVSREKKESFPLTVTSAQKNPTAFYLCASRQGVDSEAFFGQGTRLTVV.

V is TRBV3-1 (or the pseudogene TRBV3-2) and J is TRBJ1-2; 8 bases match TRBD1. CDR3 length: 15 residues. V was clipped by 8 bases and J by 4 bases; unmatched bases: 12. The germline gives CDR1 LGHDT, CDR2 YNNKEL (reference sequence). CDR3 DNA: TGTGCCAGCCAACCAAGTGACAGGGGAGGCTATGGCTACACCTTC. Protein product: CASQPSDRGGYGYTF.

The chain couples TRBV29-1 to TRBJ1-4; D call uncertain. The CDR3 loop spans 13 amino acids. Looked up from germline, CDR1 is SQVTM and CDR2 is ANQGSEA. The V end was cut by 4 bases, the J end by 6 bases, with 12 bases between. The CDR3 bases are TGCAGCGTTGTGCGGGATGGCGATGAAAAACTGTTTTTT. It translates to CSVVRDGDEKLFF.